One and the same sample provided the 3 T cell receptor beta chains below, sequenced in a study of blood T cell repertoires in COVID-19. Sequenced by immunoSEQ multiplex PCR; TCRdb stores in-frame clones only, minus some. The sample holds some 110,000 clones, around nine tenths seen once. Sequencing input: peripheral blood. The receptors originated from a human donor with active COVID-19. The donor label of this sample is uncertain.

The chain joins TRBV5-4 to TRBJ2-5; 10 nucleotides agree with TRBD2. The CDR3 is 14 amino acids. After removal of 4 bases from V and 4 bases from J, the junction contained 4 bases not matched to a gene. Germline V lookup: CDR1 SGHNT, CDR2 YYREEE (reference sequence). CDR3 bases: TGTGCCAGCAGCCTACTAGCGGGGTCAGAGACCCAGTACTTC. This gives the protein CASSLLAGSETQYF. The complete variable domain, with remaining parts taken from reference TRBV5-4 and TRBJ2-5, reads ETGVTQSPTHLIKTRGQQVTLRCSSQSGHNTVSWYQQALGQGPQFIFQYYREEENGRGNFPPRFSGLQFPNYSSELNVNALELDDSALYLCASSLLAGSETQYFGPGTRLLVL.

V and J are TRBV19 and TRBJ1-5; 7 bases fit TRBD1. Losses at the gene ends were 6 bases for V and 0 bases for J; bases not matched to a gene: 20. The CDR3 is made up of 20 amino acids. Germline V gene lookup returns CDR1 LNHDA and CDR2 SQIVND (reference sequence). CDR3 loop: CASRTLRAGTDFYSNQPQHF. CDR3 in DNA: TGTGCCAGTAGAACACTCCGGGCCGGGACAGACTTTTATAGCAATCAGCCCCAGCATTTT.

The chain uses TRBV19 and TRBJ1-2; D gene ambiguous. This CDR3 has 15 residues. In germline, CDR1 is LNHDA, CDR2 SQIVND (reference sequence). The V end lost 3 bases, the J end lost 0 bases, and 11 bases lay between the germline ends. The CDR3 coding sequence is TGTGCCAGTAGTATTGGACGGACTCCTAACTATGGCTACACCTTC. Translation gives CASSIGRTPNYGYTF.